These 4 T cell receptor beta chains were all obtained from the same sample, sequenced in a study of blood T cell repertoires in COVID-19. Clones were read by immunoSEQ multiplex PCR, and TCRdb kept only the in-frame ones, dropping some. The sample holds roughly 380,000 clones; over 85% are singletons and the top ten take over 3.5%. The material sequenced was peripheral blood. These receptors all stem from a woman in her sixties or seventies with COVID-19, enrolled during active disease.

The V call is TRBV5-4, the J call TRBJ1-2; no firm D call. The germline gives CDR1 SGHNT, CDR2 YYREEE (reference sequence). Trimming took off 4 bases at V and 0 bases at J, with 10 bases between the two ends. CDR3 size: 14 residues. CDR3 in amino acids: CASSPGGPNYGYTF. CDR3 bases: TGTGCCAGCAGCCCGGGCGGGCCTAACTATGGCTACACCTTC.

The gene calls are TRBV9 and TRBJ2-1; 8 positions agree with TRBD2. This CDR3 comprises 16 residues. Germline trimming cut 0 bases from V and 5 bases from J; bases unmatched to any gene: 7. CDR1 SGDLS and CDR2 YYNGEE come from the germline V gene. CDR3 residues: CASSVEGAGVNNEQFF. CDR3 bases: TGTGCCAGCAGCGTAGAAGGAGCGGGGGTAAACAATGAGCAGTTCTTC.

This clone appeared once. The chain joins TRBV11-2 to TRBJ2-5, with D maybe TRBD2 (6 bases). V gave up 1 base and J gave up 0 bases, with 15 bases separating them. Germline values: CDR1 SGHAT, CDR2 FQNNGV. This CDR3 is built from 17 residues. In nucleotides, the CDR3 is TGTGCCAGCAGCTTAGGGGAGGCTCCCGGACACCAAGAGACCCAGTACTTC. Its protein is CASSLGEAPGHQETQYF.

Turning to this clone: Being one base from a much bigger clone, this may be a read error. The same CDR3 arises from other DNA sequences in this sample as well. The chain is built from TRBV12-3 or TRBV12-4 and TRBJ2-7, with 8 bases aligning to TRBD1. The junction had 3 bases not matched to a gene; V was cut back by 6 bases and J by 5 bases. The length of the CDR3 is 12 residues. The CDR3, as DNA: TGTGCCAGCAGCTCGACAGGGGACGAGCAGTACTTC. Protein product: CASSSTGDEQYF.